The entry below describes one T cell receptor beta chain. What it binds is not known. The CDR3 sequence is 13 residues long. Germline loops: CDR1 LNHDA, CDR2 SQIVND (reference sequence). Trimming removed 6 bases from V and 4 bases from J; junction bases left unmatched: 5. This record belongs to a study of cytomegalovirus exposure and HLA in healthy donors. Study background: Earlier results showed 90 million to 130 million unique TCR beta sequences derived from some 190 million T cells. General observations from the study: Later genetic work tied a missense DCLRE1C variant to beta-chain V and J trimming. The later analysis indicated that the majority of CMV-associated TCR beta chains appeared HLA-restricted.

Primers: 60 Vbeta forward and 13 Jbeta reverse. Sequenced by immunoSEQ multiplex PCR; TCRdb stores in-frame clones only, minus some. The table includes some 130,000 clones, 65% to 80% detected once. Specimen: PBMCs. V gene TRBV19 combines with J gene TRBJ2-7, with 8 bases that match TRBD1. This TCR was sampled from a male donor in good health and CMV-seropositive. CDR3 protein: CASSGQGRYEQYF. In DNA form, the CDR3 reads TGTGCCAGTAGCGGACAGGGAAGATACGAGCAGTACTTC.